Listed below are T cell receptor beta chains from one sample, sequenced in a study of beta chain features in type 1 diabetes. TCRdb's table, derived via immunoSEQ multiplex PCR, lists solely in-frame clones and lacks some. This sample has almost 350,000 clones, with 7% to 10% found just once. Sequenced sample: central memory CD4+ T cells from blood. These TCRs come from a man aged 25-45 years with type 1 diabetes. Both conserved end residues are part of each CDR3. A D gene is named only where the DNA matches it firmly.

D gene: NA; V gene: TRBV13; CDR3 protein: CASSRFQETQYF
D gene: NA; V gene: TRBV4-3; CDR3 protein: CASSQDGPPSRGADTQYF
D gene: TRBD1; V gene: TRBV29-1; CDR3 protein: CSVGDRGYTEAFF
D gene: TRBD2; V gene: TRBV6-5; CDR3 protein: CASSYERGAFNEQFF
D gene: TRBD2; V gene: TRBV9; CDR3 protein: CASSVIGGGTGELFF
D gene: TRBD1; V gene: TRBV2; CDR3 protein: CASSENLGQRSGNTIYF
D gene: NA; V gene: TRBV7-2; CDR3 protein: CASTIGGGPYNEQFF
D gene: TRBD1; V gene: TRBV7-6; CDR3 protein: CASSPASDRAYEQYF
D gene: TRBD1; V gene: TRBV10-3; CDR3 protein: CAISDWGQEANEQFF
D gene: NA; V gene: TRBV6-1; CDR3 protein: CASSPAGEVTEAFF
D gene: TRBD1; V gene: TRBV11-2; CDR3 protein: CASSQPGQSYEQYF
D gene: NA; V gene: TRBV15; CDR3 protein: CATSRDQIHRAPTNQPQHF
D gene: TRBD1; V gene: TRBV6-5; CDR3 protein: CASRQGNYEQYF
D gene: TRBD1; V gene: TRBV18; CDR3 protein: CASSRQGEGNQPQHF
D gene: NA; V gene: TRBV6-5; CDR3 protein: CASSLQGFNYGYTF
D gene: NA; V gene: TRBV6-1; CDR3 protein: CASSVPTPEQYF
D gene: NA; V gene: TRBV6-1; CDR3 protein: CASMPKSVREYGYTF
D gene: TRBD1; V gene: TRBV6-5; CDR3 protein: CASDRDRAETQYF
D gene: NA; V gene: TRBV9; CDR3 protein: CASSVGQGRSEKLFF
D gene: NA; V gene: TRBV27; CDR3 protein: CASSLRGYTEAFF
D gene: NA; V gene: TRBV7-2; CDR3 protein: CASSPGDPIQYF
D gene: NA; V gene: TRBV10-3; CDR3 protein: CATRASHNLNQETQYF
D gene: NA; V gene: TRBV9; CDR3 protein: CASSVGSLGNTQYF
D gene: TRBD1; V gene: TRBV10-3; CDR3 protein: CAISRGLMNTEAFF